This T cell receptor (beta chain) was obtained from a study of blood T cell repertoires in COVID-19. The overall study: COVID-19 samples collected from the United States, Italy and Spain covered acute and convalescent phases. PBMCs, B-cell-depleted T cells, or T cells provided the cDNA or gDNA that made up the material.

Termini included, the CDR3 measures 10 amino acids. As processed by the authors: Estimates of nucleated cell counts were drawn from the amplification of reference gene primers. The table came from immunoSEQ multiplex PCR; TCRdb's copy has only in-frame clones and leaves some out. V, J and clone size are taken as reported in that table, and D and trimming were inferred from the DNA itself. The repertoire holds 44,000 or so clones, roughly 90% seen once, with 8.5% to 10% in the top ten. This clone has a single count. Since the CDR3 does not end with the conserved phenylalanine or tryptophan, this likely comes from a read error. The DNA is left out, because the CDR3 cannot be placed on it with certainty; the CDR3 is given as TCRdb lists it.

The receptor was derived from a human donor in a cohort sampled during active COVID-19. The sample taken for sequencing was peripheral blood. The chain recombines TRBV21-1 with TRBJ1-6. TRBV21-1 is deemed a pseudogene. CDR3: CASSKAATPY.